These 19 T cell receptor beta chains share one sample of origin, sequenced in a study of T cells in localized non-small cell lung cancer. The method was immunoSEQ multiplex PCR; TCRdb's version includes in-frame clones alone and lacks a portion of them. Among about 39,000 clones, 75% to 85% were seen once, and the ten largest hold 30% to 35%. The specimen comprised PBMCs, sampled before any cancer treatment. These receptor sequences come from a woman aged 35 to 75 with stage II squamous cell lung carcinoma.

The chain carries TRBV5-4 and TRBJ2-1; 8 nucleotides align to TRBD1. V was clipped by 4 bases and J by 0 bases; unmatched bases: 15. CDR3 length: 19 amino acids. Germline CDR1 reads SGHNT; CDR2 reads YYREEE (reference sequence). The CDR3 here is CASSAADRVPFSSYNEQFF. DNA for the CDR3: TGTGCCAGCAGCGCGGCGGACAGGGTCCCCTTTAGCTCCTACAATGAGCAGTTCTTC.

For the CDR3, the DNA is TGTGCCAGCAGCTTTTCCGGGACAGGGGTCGGGCAGCCCCAGCATTTT. Amino acids: CASSFSGTGVGQPQHF. The genes are TRBV7-8 and TRBJ1-5, with TRBD1 matching 10 bases. The trim removed 3 bases at V and 7 bases at J, leaving 9 bases unmatched. This CDR3 has 16 amino acids. Germline CDR1 and CDR2: SGHVS and FQNEAQ.

This chain joins TRBV25-1 and TRBJ2-7; D might be TRBD1 or TRBD2, each matching 6 bases. The germline V gene has CDR1 MGHDK and CDR2 SYGVNS. The CDR3 is made up of 14 amino acids. V lost 1 base, J lost 4 bases, and 11 bases lay in between. The CDR3 DNA sequence: TGTGCCAGCAGTGAATTGGGGGGCGGGTACGAGCAGTACTTC. It codes for CASSELGGGYEQYF.

The rearrangement joins TRBV19 to TRBJ1-4; D may be TRBD1 (6 bases). Germline CDR1 reads LNHDA; CDR2 reads SQIVND (reference sequence). CDR3 size: 16 residues. V was trimmed by 3 bases and J by 0 bases, leaving 11 bases between them. CDR3 coding DNA: TGTGCCAGTAGTATCCGGGACACCGCAACTAATGAAAAACTGTTTTTT. This sequence encodes CASSIRDTATNEKLFF. Based on the CDR3 plus reference TRBV19 and TRBJ1-4, the full variable domain is DGGITQSPKYLFRKEGQNVTLSCEQNLNHDAMYWYRQDPGQGLRLIYYSQIVNDFQKGDIAEGYSVSREKKESFPLTVTSAQKNPTAFYLCASSIRDTATNEKLFFGSGTQLSVL.

The chain combines TRBV13 with TRBJ1-2; D possibly corresponds to TRBD1 (5 bases). V lost 4 bases and J 4 bases, leaving 13 bases between the germline ends. CDR3 length equals 14 residues. Per the germline V gene, CDR1 is PRHDT and CDR2 is FYEKMQ (reference sequence). The CDR3 here is CASSSLNGAYGYTF. CDR3 DNA sequence: TGTGCCAGCAGCTCCCTGAATGGGGCCTATGGCTACACCTTC.

The chain is built from TRBV14 and TRBJ2-3; D possibly uses TRBD1 or TRBD2 (5 bases each). CDR3 length equals 14 residues. V gave up 0 bases and J gave up 12 bases, with 16 bases separating them. Germline-derived CDR1 and CDR2 are SGHDN and FVKESK. This CDR3 reads CASSQDRGQLSQYF. The CDR3, as DNA: TGTGCCAGCAGCCAAGACCGGGGCCAACTTAGTCAGTATTTT.

This sequence joins TRBV11-2 and TRBJ2-7, with 8 bases aligning to TRBD2. The CDR3 totals 14 residues. CDR1 and CDR2 from the germline V gene are SGHAT and FQNNGV. V was pared by 5 bases and J by 2 bases, with 5 bases of the junction left unmatched. The CDR3 sequence is CASSPTSGTYEQYF. The CDR3 coding sequence is TGTGCCAGCAGCCCCACTAGCGGTACCTACGAGCAGTACTTC.

This clone was picked up a small number of times. The chain uses TRBV19 and TRBJ1-5; TRBD1 matches 10 bases. V lost 3 bases to trimming and J lost 3 bases; unmatched junction nucleotides: 2. The CDR3 is made up of 15 amino acids. Per the germline V gene, CDR1 is LNHDA and CDR2 is SQIVND (reference sequence). CDR3 DNA: TGTGCCAGTAGTATGGGACAGGGGTTCAATCAGCCCCAGCATTTT. Encoded protein: CASSMGQGFNQPQHF.

This clone was picked up one time. This chain uses TRBV5-4 with TRBJ2-3; D possibly corresponds to TRBD2 (6 bases). There are 13 residues in the CDR3. Looked up from germline, CDR1 is SGHNT and CDR2 is YYREEE (reference sequence). Trimming shortened V by 0 bases and J by 5 bases, and 7 bases separated the two germline ends. The CDR3 reads CASSLARGDTQYF. DNA of the CDR3: TGTGCCAGCAGCTTGGCGCGGGGAGATACGCAGTATTTT. The full variable domain, completed using reference TRBV5-4 and TRBJ2-3, is ETGVTQSPTHLIKTRGQQVTLRCSSQSGHNTVSWYQQALGQGPQFIFQYYREEENGRGNFPPRFSGLQFPNYSSELNVNALELDDSALYLCASSLARGDTQYFGPGTRLTVL.

About this clone: A read error may produce the germline difference seen at one junction end. This rearrangement joins TRBV7-2 to TRBJ1-1, with D tentatively TRBD1 (5 bases). The CDR3 is made up of 13 amino acids. Germline values: CDR1 SGHTA, CDR2 FQGNSA. CDR3 in amino acids: CASSLNQDTQAFF. The CDR3 DNA reads as TGTGCCAGCAGCTTAAACCAGGACACTCAAGCTTTCTTT.

The rearrangement uses TRBV28 and TRBJ2-3; D tentatively fits TRBD1 or TRBD2 (5 bases each). CDR1 is MDHEN, CDR2 SYDVKM, per germline. V was trimmed by 3 bases and J by 2 bases, leaving 9 bases between them. CDR3 length: 14 amino acids. The CDR3 loop is CASSLRGNTDTQYF. The CDR3 DNA reads TGTGCCAGCAGTTTGAGGGGCAACACAGATACGCAGTATTTT.

CDR3 protein: CSVEDSGASNQYF. In nucleotides, the CDR3 is TGCAGCGTTGAAGATTCAGGGGCATCCAATCAGTACTTC. The chain is built from TRBV29-1 and TRBJ2-4; D might be TRBD1 (6 bases). V lost 0 bases and J 12 bases, leaving 15 bases between the germline ends. Germline-derived CDR1 and CDR2 are SQVTM and ANQGSEA. The CDR3 totals 13 residues.

This chain links TRBV7-8 with TRBJ2-7, with D unclear. Germline lookup yields CDR1 SGHVS and CDR2 FQNEAQ. The CDR3 loop spans 15 amino acids. V lost 5 bases and J 4 bases, leaving 18 bases between the germline ends. The CDR3 coding sequence is TGTGCCAGCAGCCAAAATCTGGGTTTTGGGTACGAGCAGTACTTC. This gives the protein CASSQNLGFGYEQYF.

The gene calls are TRBV7-9 and TRBJ1-4, with a weak D call TRBD1 (6 bases). The CDR3 totals 15 residues. Trimming left V 7 bases short and J 4 bases short, with 16 bases between. Germline CDR1 is SEHNR and CDR2 is FQNEAQ (reference sequence). CDR3 in amino acids: CASMGADSLNEKLFF. CDR3 DNA: TGTGCCAGCATGGGGGCTGATAGTCTTAATGAAAAACTGTTTTTT.

V and J are TRBV28 and TRBJ2-1; 13 bases are shared with TRBD2. V shed 8 bases and J 11 bases; nucleotides not matched to a gene: 9. Germline V gives CDR1 MDHEN, CDR2 SYDVKM. This CDR3 has 14 amino acids. The CDR3 protein is CASLTSGGVEKQFF. The CDR3 DNA is TGTGCCAGCCTCACTAGCGGGGGGGTGGAAAAGCAGTTCTTC.

The rearrangement uses TRBV7-2 and TRBJ1-6; D is perhaps TRBD1 (6 bases). The germline V gene encodes CDR1 SGHTA and CDR2 FQGNSA. V lost 5 bases to trimming and J lost 13 bases, with 15 bases between them. This CDR3 is 13 amino acids long. The CDR3 spells CASSETGYAPLHF. The CDR3 region has the DNA TGTGCCAGCAGCGAAACAGGGTATGCGCCCCTCCACTTT.

The CDR3 region has the DNA TGTGCCAGTAGTATAGCCGGAGGCGGGGGCTTTGTGAATGAGCAGTTCTTC. This encodes CASSIAGGGGFVNEQFF. The rearrangement joins TRBV19 to TRBJ2-1; maybe TRBD2 (7 bases). The CDR3 has 17 amino acids. Trimming removed 1 base from V and 7 bases from J, with 20 bases in between. Germline CDR1 is LNHDA and CDR2 is SQIVND (reference sequence). The whole variable domain, filled in from reference TRBV19 and TRBJ2-1, reads DGGITQSPKYLFRKEGQNVTLSCEQNLNHDAMYWYRQDPGQGLRLIYYSQIVNDFQKGDIAEGYSVSREKKESFPLTVTSAQKNPTAFYLCASSIAGGGGFVNEQFFGPGTRLTVL.

This chain links TRBV6-1 with TRBJ1-1; D gene unclear. V dropped 0 bases and J dropped 0 bases, with 5 bases sitting between them. CDR3 length: 14 amino acids. CDR1 MNHNS and CDR2 SASEGT come from the germline V gene. This chain's CDR3 is CASSEARVNTEAFF. In nucleotides, the CDR3 is TGTGCCAGCAGTGAAGCAAGAGTGAACACTGAAGCTTTCTTT.

The chain links TRBV28 to TRBJ1-1; no firm D call. The CDR3 is made up of 13 amino acids. Looked up from germline, CDR1 is MDHEN and CDR2 is SYDVKM. The V gene lost 4 bases and the J gene lost 4 bases, with 10 bases spanning the gap. The CDR3 region has the DNA TGTGCCAGCAGTTCAGGCGACCGCACTGAAGCTTTCTTT. It specifies CASSSGDRTEAFF.